A single sample gave rise to the 16 T cell receptor beta chains below, sequenced in a study of blood T cell repertoires in COVID-19. Repertoires were generated with immunoSEQ multiplex PCR, while TCRdb's copy carries only in-frame clones and drops some. Of some 170,000 clones in the sample, about 85% were seen once. Sequencing used peripheral blood. All receptors derive from a man aged 35-49 years with acute or convalescent COVID-19.

The chain has TRBV23-1 and TRBJ1-1; a possible D gene is TRBD1 (5 bases). TRBV23-1 is classed as an ORF, of uncertain function. Trimming took off 3 bases at V and 2 bases at J, with 16 bases between the two ends. CDR3 length: 16 residues. CDR3 amino acids: CASSHRRRGRNTEAFF. In DNA form, the CDR3 reads TGCGCCAGCAGTCATCGACGGAGGGGCCGAAACACTGAAGCTTTCTTT.

Worth noting for this clone: Additional DNA sequences in this sample encode the identical CDR3. The rearrangement joins TRBV6-5 to TRBJ1-5, with 9 bases that match TRBD1. This CDR3 has 13 amino acids. The germline V gene encodes CDR1 MNHEY and CDR2 SVGAGI. With V trimmed by 6 bases and J by 7 bases, 4 bases remained unmatched. The CDR3 loop reads CASRQGAGQPQHF. The CDR3 region has the DNA TGTGCCAGCAGACAGGGGGCTGGACAGCCCCAGCATTTT.

This clone has a handful of counts. Mismatch with germline at one junction end may stem from a read error. The genes are TRBV7-7 and TRBJ1-6; D remains unclear. The CDR3 contains 17 residues. Germline V gene sequence: CDR1 SSHAT, CDR2 FNYEAQ (reference sequence). The CDR3 bases are TGTGCTAGCAGCACGGGAACCACCAGCTCCTATAATTCACCCCTCCACTTT. Protein sequence: CASSTGTTSSYNSPLHF. Drawing the rest from reference TRBV7-7 and TRBJ1-6, the complete variable domain is GAGVSQSPRYKVTKRGQDVTLRCDPISSHATLYWYQQALGQGPEFLTYFNYEAQPDKSGLPSDRFSAERPEGSISTLTIQRTEQRDSAMYRCASSTGTTSSYNSPLHFGNGTRLTVT.

Only a few counts were recorded for this clone. This sequence joins TRBV10-3 and TRBJ1-3; no reliable D call. The CDR3 loop spans 16 amino acids. Between the trimmed V and J ends, which lost 0 bases and 2 bases, there was a span of 11 bases. Germline values: CDR1 ENHRY, CDR2 SYGVKD. The DNA of the CDR3 is TGTGCCATCAGTGAGTCCGAAAGCCCTCCTGGAAACACCATATATTTT. As protein: CAISESESPPGNTIYF.

V usage is TRBV5-6 and J usage is TRBJ1-2, with a weak D call TRBD1 (6 bases). Trimming took 4 bases from V and 2 from J, leaving 15 bases between them. The CDR3 has 15 amino acids. Germline values: CDR1 SGHDT, CDR2 YYEEEE. CDR3 sequence: CASSTIRTVNYGYTF. The DNA for the CDR3 is TGTGCCAGCAGCACTATACGGACAGTAAACTATGGCTACACCTTC. Filled out from reference TRBV5-6 and TRBJ1-2, the complete variable domain reads DAGVTQSPTHLIKTRGQQVTLRCSPKSGHDTVSWYQQALGQGPQFIFQYYEEEERQRGNFPDRFSGHQFPNYSSELNVNALLLGDSALYLCASSTIRTVNYGYTFGSGTRLTVV.

V is TRBV5-1 and J is TRBJ1-1; TRBD1 might be the D (5 bases). Germline CDR1 is SGHRS and CDR2 is YFSETQ. This CDR3 has 15 amino acids. V was pared by 4 bases and J by 1 base, with 14 bases between. CDR3 loop: CASSPDRPGNTEAFF. CDR3 bases: TGCGCCAGCAGCCCTGACAGACCCGGGAACACTGAAGCTTTCTTT.

This clone was counted a few times. The chain has TRBV18 and TRBJ2-2; 7 bases align to TRBD2. The CDR3 has 16 amino acids. J gave up 5 bases and V 0 bases, and 6 bases lay outside the gene matches. Germline-derived CDR1 and CDR2 are KGHSH and LQKENI. Here the CDR3 reads CASSPPTGRETGELFF. The CDR3 region has the DNA TGTGCCAGCTCACCACCAACGGGGAGGGAAACCGGGGAGCTGTTTTTT.

This rearrangement joins TRBV7-3 to TRBJ1-1; no firm D call. CDR1 is SGHTA, CDR2 FQGTGA, per germline. CDR3 length: 13 residues. The V end lost 1 base, the J end lost 10 bases, and 13 bases lay between the germline ends. For the CDR3, the DNA is TGTGCCAGCAGCTTAAAACACCCTGCCCCAGCTTTCTTT. The encoded protein is CASSLKHPAPAFF.

This clone has just one count. The J gene is TRBJ2-7, the V gene TRBV5-1, with 7 bases matching TRBD1. The ends lost 4 bases at V and 2 bases at J; junction bases unmatched: 9. Germline-derived CDR1 and CDR2 are SGHRS and YFSETQ. The CDR3 is made up of 15 amino acids. DNA of the CDR3: TGCGCCAGCAGCCCACGGACAGGAGTCCCCTACGAGCAGTACTTC. Translating it yields CASSPRTGVPYEQYF.

This sequence joins TRBV6-2 or TRBV6-3 and TRBJ2-7, with 8 bases lining up with TRBD2. With V trimmed by 5 bases and J by 2 bases, 8 bases remained unmatched. From germline, CDR1 is MNHEY and CDR2 SVGEGT. The CDR3 loop spans 15 amino acids. CDR3 sequence: CASSPRKTSAYEQYF. In DNA form, the CDR3 reads TGTGCCAGCAGTCCCCGGAAGACTAGCGCCTACGAGCAGTACTTC.

The chain has TRBV29-1 and TRBJ2-7, with TRBD1 matching over 9 bases. CDR1 is SQVTM, CDR2 ANQGSEA, per germline. CDR3 length equals 14 residues. J gave up 3 bases and V 3 bases, and 6 bases lay outside the gene matches. CDR3 residues: CSVEKGQGFYEQYF. DNA of the CDR3: TGCAGCGTTGAGAAGGGACAGGGTTTCTACGAGCAGTACTTC.

This chain connects TRBV6-5 to TRBJ2-1; 12 bases are a match to TRBD2. J was trimmed by 8 bases and V by 2 bases; bases with no gene match: 4. The CDR3 loop spans 15 amino acids. Germline loops: CDR1 MNHEY, CDR2 SVGAGI. The DNA for the CDR3 is TGTGCCAGCAGTTACGTACTAGCGGGGGGCCATGAGCAGTTCTTC. It encodes CASSYVLAGGHEQFF.

The chain couples TRBV19 to TRBJ2-3; 7 nucleotides match TRBD1. The CDR3 runs to 15 residues. Germline CDR1 LNHDA, CDR2 SQIVND (reference sequence). V lost 3 bases and J lost 3; bases outside the gene matches: 6. The CDR3 DNA sequence: TGTGCCAGTAGTATGACAGGGAAGAGAACAGATACGCAGTATTTT. This sequence encodes CASSMTGKRTDTQYF.

The chain carries TRBV28 and TRBJ2-7; 10 bases match TRBD1. With V trimmed by 6 bases and J by 6 bases, 8 bases remained unmatched. CDR3 length: 14 amino acids. Germline CDR1 MDHEN, CDR2 SYDVKM. The CDR3 nucleotides are TGTGCCAGCAGGAGACAGGGGGCACGTCTCGAGCAGTACTTC. This encodes CASRRQGARLEQYF.

The V and J genes are TRBV5-6 and TRBJ1-5; TRBD1 matches at 8 bases. Trimming at V came to 4 bases and at J to 7 bases, leaving 7 bases not matched to a gene. Germline loops: CDR1 SGHDT, CDR2 YYEEEE. The CDR3 covers 14 residues. CDR3 sequence: CASSPTGGEQPQHF. CDR3 bases: TGTGCCAGCAGCCCTACAGGGGGAGAACAGCCCCAGCATTTT.

This clone was detected only once. V is TRBV7-9 and J is TRBJ2-3; 8 nucleotides agree with TRBD1. V lost 7 bases, J lost 4 bases, and 4 bases stayed unmatched. The CDR3 covers 13 residues. CDR1 is SEHNR and CDR2 is FQNEAQ in the germline V gene (reference sequence). The CDR3 protein is CASTGGKADTQYF. The CDR3 nucleotides are TGTGCCAGCACAGGGGGCAAGGCAGATACGCAGTATTTT.